A selection of T cell receptor beta chains follows, all from one sample in a study of CD8 T cells in Susac syndrome. Each CDR3 protein gets one entry after TCRdb re-called the immunoSEQ multiplex PCR reads with MiXCR. The sample consists of over 130,000 distinct CDR3 sequences, around 96% of them appearing once. Sequenced material: CD4+ T cells from PBMCs. The receptors shown here come from a human donor with multiple sclerosis. The CDR3 runs from the conserved cysteine through the conserved F or W. D genes are given only for firm matches. The size entry is marked missing in some rows and otherwise reads once, few, many or a size class.

D | J | size | V | CDR3 | DNA
NA | TRBJ1-2 | once | TRBV20-1 | CSASRAGDGYTF | TGCAGTGCTAGTCGGGCAGGGGATGGCTACACCTTC
NA | TRBJ1-5 | NA | TRBV5-6 | CASSPKGARSNQPQHF | TGTGCCAGCAGCCCCAAAGGGGCGCGGAGCAATCAGCCCCAGCATTTT
NA | TRBJ2-1 | NA | TRBV7-2 | CASSLALGQTDEQFF | TGTGCCAGCAGCTTAGCTCTTGGACAGACAGATGAGCAGTTCTTC
TRBD2 | TRBJ2-5 | NA | TRBV30 | CAWSDLAGGRGETQYF | TGTGCCTGGAGCGACCTAGCGGGGGGGCGTGGCGAGACCCAGTACTTC
NA | TRBJ2-1 | few | TRBV20-1 | CSARDPNTHEQFF | TGCAGTGCTAGAGACCCCAATACCCATGAGCAGTTCTTC
TRBD1 | TRBJ2-7 | few | TRBV6-1 | CASGLDRGYEQYF | TGTGCCAGCGGGCTGGACAGGGGGTACGAGCAGTACTTC
NA | TRBJ1-4 | NA | TRBV12-3/TRBV12-4 | CASSLSGLEKLFF | TGTGCCAGCAGTTTGTCAGGACTTGAAAAACTGTTTTTT
NA | TRBJ2-5 | NA | TRBV7-9 | CASSPGKSLDRGETQYF | TGTGCCAGCAGTCCAGGGAAGAGCCTCGATAGGGGAGAGACCCAGTACTTC
TRBD1 | TRBJ1-5 | NA | TRBV6-1 | CASNPGQGLNQPQHF | TGTGCCAGCAATCCGGGACAGGGGTTGAATCAGCCCCAGCATTTT
NA | TRBJ2-2 | NA | TRBV12-5 | CASGSFVPTGELFF | TGTGCTAGTGGTTCGTTCGTTCCCACCGGGGAGCTGTTTTTT
TRBD1 | TRBJ1-1 | NA | TRBV28 | CASRPRDRRTEAFF | TGTGCCAGCAGACCCCGGGACAGGCGGACTGAAGCTTTCTTT
NA | TRBJ1-2 | NA | TRBV9 | CATSEAGYGYTF | TGTGCCACCTCTGAGGCAGGCTATGGCTACACCTTC
TRBD1 | TRBJ2-6 | NA | TRBV20-1 | CSAFHRDRGRGANVLTF | TGCAGTGCTTTTCACCGGGACAGGGGGCGCGGGGCCAACGTCCTGACTTTC
NA | TRBJ1-6 | NA | TRBV30 | CACRQAVYSPLHF | TGTGCCTGCCGCCAGGCGGTATATTCACCCCTCCACTTT
NA | TRBJ1-3 | NA | TRBV30 | CACATVGNTIYF | TGTGCCTGCGCGACAGTTGGAAACACCATATATTTT
NA | TRBJ1-2 | NA | TRBV19 | CASTNPGGGKTNYGYTF | TGTGCCAGTACCAATCCCGGGGGCGGAAAGACTAACTATGGCTACACCTTC
NA | TRBJ1-1 | NA | TRBV27 | CASSSQAGYTEAFF | TGTGCCAGCAGTTCCCAGGCAGGGTACACTGAAGCTTTCTTT
NA | TRBJ2-3 | NA | TRBV12-3/TRBV12-4 | CASSLRESGADTQYF | TGTGCCAGCAGTTTACGCGAATCGGGGGCAGATACGCAGTATTTT
TRBD2 | TRBJ2-1 | once | TRBV6-2/TRBV6-3 | CASRTELAGVSYNEQFF | TGTGCCAGCAGGACCGAACTAGCGGGGGTGAGCTACAATGAGCAGTTCTTC
TRBD1 | TRBJ1-2 | NA | TRBV28 | CASSIGDREYYGYTF | TGTGCCAGCAGTATCGGGGACAGGGAGTACTATGGCTACACCTTC
NA | TRBJ2-5 | NA | TRBV5-1 | CASSLDGSQPQYF | TGCGCCAGCAGCCTAGACGGGTCCCAGCCCCAGTACTTC
TRBD2 | TRBJ2-4 | NA | TRBV20-1 | CSAPGLAGSAKNIQYF | TGCAGTGCTCCAGGCTTAGCGGGGTCTGCCAAAAACATTCAGTACTTC
NA | TRBJ2-7 | once | TRBV5-1 | CASSSGLINYEQYF | TGCGCCAGCAGCTCAGGACTTATTAACTACGAGCAGTACTTC
NA | TRBJ1-1 | NA | TRBV28 | CASRGYGTEAFF | TGTGCCAGCCGCGGGTATGGCACTGAAGCTTTCTTT
TRBD2 | TRBJ2-2 | NA | TRBV29-1 | CSVQGLAGPRGELFF | TGCAGCGTCCAAGGACTAGCGGGCCCTCGCGGGGAGCTGTTTTTT
TRBD1 | TRBJ1-1 | NA | TRBV19 | CASAAPGTGGFVTEAFF | TGTGCCAGTGCCGCGCCGGGGACAGGGGGCTTCGTCACTGAAGCTTTCTTT
TRBD1 | TRBJ1-1 | NA | TRBV12-3/TRBV12-4 | CASIPDRGEAFF | TGTGCCAGCATCCCGGACAGGGGTGAAGCTTTCTTT
NA | TRBJ1-2 | NA | TRBV9 | CASSARSDSRSYGYTF | TGTGCCAGCAGCGCCCGCTCGGACAGTAGAAGCTATGGCTACACCTTC
NA | TRBJ1-2 | once | TRBV19 | CASSTDNQGTYGYTF | TGTGCCAGTAGTACGGACAACCAGGGAACCTATGGCTACACCTTC
NA | TRBJ1-2 | once | TRBV30 | CASQGRLGGYTF | TGTGCCTCCCAGGGACGGCTTGGTGGCTACACCTTC
NA | TRBJ2-1 | NA | TRBV24-1 | CATSEYRDFRYNEQFF | TGTGCCACCAGTGAGTACCGGGACTTCCGTTACAATGAGCAGTTCTTC
TRBD1 | TRBJ1-5 | NA | TRBV20-1 | CSAGGQGGMNQPQHF | TGCAGTGCTGGAGGACAGGGTGGGATGAATCAGCCCCAGCATTTT
TRBD2 | TRBJ2-3 | NA | TRBV28 | CASSQTSGYTDTQYF | TGTGCCAGCAGTCAGACTAGCGGATACACAGATACGCAGTATTTT
NA | TRBJ1-4 | NA | TRBV15 | CATSTHRTANEKLFF | TGTGCCACCAGTACCCATCGGACAGCTAATGAAAAACTGTTTTTT
NA | TRBJ2-1 | NA | TRBV18 | CASSPPWPGYNEQFF | TGTGCCAGCTCACCACCGTGGCCAGGGTACAATGAGCAGTTCTTC
NA | TRBJ1-1 | NA | TRBV6-5 | CASSRDRYGGTEAFF | TGTGCCAGCAGCCGAGACAGGTACGGAGGCACTGAAGCTTTCTTT
TRBD2 | TRBJ2-5 | NA | TRBV4-3 | CASSPRVSSGGSRETQYF | TGCGCCAGCAGCCCGAGGGTGTCTAGCGGGGGGTCGAGGGAGACCCAGTACTTC
NA | TRBJ2-3 | once | TRBV15 | CATSREGSGHAGTDTQYF | TGTGCCACCAGCAGAGAGGGGTCGGGCCACGCCGGCACAGATACGCAGTATTTT
TRBD1 | TRBJ1-5 | NA | TRBV6-2/TRBV6-3 | CASSLGTGGAFDDQPQHF | TGTGCCAGCAGCCTGGGGACAGGGGGCGCTTTCGACGATCAGCCCCAGCATTTT
NA | TRBJ2-7 | NA | TRBV20-1 | CSAREDNYEQYF | TGCAGTGCTAGAGAGGATAATTACGAGCAGTACTTC
NA | TRBJ2-3 | NA | TRBV18 | CASSPVDTQYF | TGTGCCAGCTCACCGGTAGATACGCAGTATTTT
TRBD2 | TRBJ2-1 | NA | TRBV28 | CASGLGTSMFNEQFF | TGTGCCAGCGGACTAGGAACCTCCATGTTTAATGAGCAGTTCTTC
TRBD1 | TRBJ1-1 | NA | TRBV28 | CASRLRGFGTVEAFF | TGTGCCAGCAGATTACGAGGCTTCGGGACAGTTGAAGCTTTCTTT
NA | TRBJ1-2 | NA | TRBV2 | CASSEVRIYGYTF | TGTGCCAGCAGTGAAGTAAGGATATATGGCTACACCTTC
TRBD2 | TRBJ2-5 | NA | TRBV20-1 | CSAGGLASHSRQETQYF | TGCAGTGCCGGCGGACTAGCGAGCCATAGCCGCCAAGAGACCCAGTACTTC
NA | TRBJ1-1 | NA | TRBV15 | CATSRDSAGQAFF | TGTGCCACCAGCAGAGATTCGGCTGGGCAAGCTTTCTTT
NA | TRBJ2-3 | NA | TRBV30 | CAWSVQREKGTDTQYF | TGTGCCTGGAGTGTACAAAGGGAGAAGGGCACAGATACGCAGTATTTT
NA | TRBJ2-7 | NA | TRBV7-2 | CASSSLPYEQYF | TGTGCCAGCAGTTCCCTACCCTACGAGCAGTACTTC
NA | TRBJ2-5 | NA | TRBV5-6 | CASSFWHGRETQYF | TGTGCCAGCAGCTTCTGGCACGGGAGAGAGACCCAGTACTTC
NA | TRBJ1-5 | NA | TRBV11-2 | CASSQAGGNQPQHF | TGTGCCAGCAGCCAGGCGGGCGGCAATCAGCCCCAGCATTTT
NA | TRBJ1-3 | NA | TRBV12-3/TRBV12-4 | CASSLATRDSGNTIYF | TGTGCCAGCAGTTTAGCGACGAGGGACTCTGGAAACACCATATATTTT
NA | TRBJ1-2 | once | TRBV3-1 | CASSRVNYGYTF | TGTGCCAGCAGCCGGGTTAACTATGGCTACACCTTC